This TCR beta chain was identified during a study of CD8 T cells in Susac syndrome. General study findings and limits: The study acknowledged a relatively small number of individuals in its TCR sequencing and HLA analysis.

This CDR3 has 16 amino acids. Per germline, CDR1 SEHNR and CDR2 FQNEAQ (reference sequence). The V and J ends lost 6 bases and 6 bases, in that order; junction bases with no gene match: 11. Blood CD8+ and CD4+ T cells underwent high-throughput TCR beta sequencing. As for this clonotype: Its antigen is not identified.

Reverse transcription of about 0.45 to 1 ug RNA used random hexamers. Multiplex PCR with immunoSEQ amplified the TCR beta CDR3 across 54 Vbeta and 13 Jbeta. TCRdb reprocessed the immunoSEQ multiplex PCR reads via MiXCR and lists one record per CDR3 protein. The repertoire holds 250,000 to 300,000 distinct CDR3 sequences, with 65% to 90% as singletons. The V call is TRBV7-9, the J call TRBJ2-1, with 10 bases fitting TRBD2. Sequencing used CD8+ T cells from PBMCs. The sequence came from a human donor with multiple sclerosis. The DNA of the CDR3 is TGTGCCAGCAGGGACCCGGGACTAGCGCCTTCCAATGAGCAGTTCTTC. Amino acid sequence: CASRDPGLAPSNEQFF.